This entry is about one T cell receptor (beta chain). The clone's antigen remains unknown. Base-call qualities are not available, and no considerably larger clone is one nucleotide away. This entry belongs to a study of blood T cell repertoires in COVID-19 (dated by TCRdb to 2018 to 2021). Describing the broader study: Samples from collaborators originated in the United States, Italy and Spain and spanned both the acute and convalescent phases of COVID-19. The prospective study material was composed of cDNA or gDNA derived from T cells, B-cell-depleted T cells, or PBMCs. The dataset comprised deeply sampled blood TCRbeta repertoires from subjects exposed to, actively infected with, or recovered from COVID-19. The repertoires were made available in a free public database intended to serve as a resource for research on the immune response to SARS-CoV-2. The samples were drawn from the first 160 participants of the ongoing ImmuneRACE study and from some 1,300 subjects provided by 6 global collaborators. Nearly every sample came with metadata listing a de-identified subject ID, COVID-19 status, age in years and sex. Where available, HLA class I and class II types were obtained from metadata supplied by the sample provider rather than from assay-based typing.

Inclusive of the bounding cysteine and phenylalanine, the CDR3 is 15 residues long. CDR3 DNA only is kept here, 45 bases in frame from base 1. The germline ends are 12 bases apart after V is trimmed by 0 bases and J by 2 bases. Based on the germline V gene, the CDR1 and CDR2 sequences are SGHRS and YFSETQ. Collaborating institutions collected whole blood in K2EDTA tubes following their own protocols. Collaborator samples were shipped for TCRbeta analysis as frozen whole blood, isolated PBMCs, or DNA extracted from either sample type. TCRbeta CDR3 regions were amplified from genomic DNA using the immunoSEQ Assay, a bias-controlled multiplex PCR. For the original study's pipeline: The number of nucleated cells in each sample was estimated from the amplification of reference gene primers within the assay. To quantify the absolute abundance of each unique TCRbeta CDR3 rearrangement, sequence reads were collapsed and filtered. Productive Simpson clonality was computed per sample as the square root of Simpson's diversity index over productive rearrangements. As stored in TCRdb, this immuneACCESS dataset retains in-frame rearrangements with V and J assigned. A fraction of the clones does not appear; measured against another copy, unresolved V genes explain less than half of the discrepancy, and the remainder lacks a known reason. V, J and clone size derive from that table, while D and trimming were established from the DNA sequence. Present in this sample are 10,000 or so clones, around 78% of which were seen just once. The ten largest clones represent roughly 34% of the sample.

The paper as a whole reports these results and caveats: The amount of clinical and demographic metadata varied by source and participant and was provided uncurated.

The V gene is TRBV5-1 and the J gene is TRBJ2-7, with TRBD2 perhaps the D gene, on 5 matching bases. This clonotype originated in a human donor in a cohort sampled during active COVID-19. What was sequenced was peripheral blood. The CDR3 protein sequence reads: CASSLGPPGTYEQYF. The DNA reads TGCGCCAGCAGCTTGGGACCCCCGGGAACCTACGAGCAGTACTTC.